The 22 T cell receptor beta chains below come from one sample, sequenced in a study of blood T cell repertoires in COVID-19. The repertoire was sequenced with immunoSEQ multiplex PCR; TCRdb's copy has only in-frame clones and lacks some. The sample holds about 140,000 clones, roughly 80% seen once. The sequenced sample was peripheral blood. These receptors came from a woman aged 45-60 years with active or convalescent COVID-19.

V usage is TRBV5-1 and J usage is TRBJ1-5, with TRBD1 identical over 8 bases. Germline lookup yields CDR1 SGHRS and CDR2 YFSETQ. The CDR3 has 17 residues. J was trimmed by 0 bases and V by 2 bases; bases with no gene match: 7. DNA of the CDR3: TGCGCCAGCAGCTTCGGGACAGGACAATATAGCAATCAGCCCCAGCATTTT. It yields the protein CASSFGTGQYSNQPQHF.

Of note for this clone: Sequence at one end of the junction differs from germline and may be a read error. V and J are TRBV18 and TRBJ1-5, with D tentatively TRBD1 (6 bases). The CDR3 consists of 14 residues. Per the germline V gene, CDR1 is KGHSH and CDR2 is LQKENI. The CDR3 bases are TGTGCCAGCTCACCAGCGACAGGCGATCAGGCCCAGCATTTT. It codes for CASSPATGDQAQHF.

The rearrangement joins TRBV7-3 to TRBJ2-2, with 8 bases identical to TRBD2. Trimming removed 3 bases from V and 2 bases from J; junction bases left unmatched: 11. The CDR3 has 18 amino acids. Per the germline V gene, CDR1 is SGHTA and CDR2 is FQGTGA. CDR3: CASSFRGSGSGNTGELFF. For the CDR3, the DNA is TGTGCCAGCAGCTTTCGAGGGAGCGGGAGTGGAAACACCGGGGAGCTGTTTTTT.

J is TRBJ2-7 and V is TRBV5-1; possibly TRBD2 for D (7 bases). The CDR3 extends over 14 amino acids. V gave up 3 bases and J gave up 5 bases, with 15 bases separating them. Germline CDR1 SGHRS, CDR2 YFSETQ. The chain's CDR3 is CASSWGGSPHEQYF. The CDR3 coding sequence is TGCGCCAGCAGCTGGGGGGGCTCGCCCCACGAGCAGTACTTC.

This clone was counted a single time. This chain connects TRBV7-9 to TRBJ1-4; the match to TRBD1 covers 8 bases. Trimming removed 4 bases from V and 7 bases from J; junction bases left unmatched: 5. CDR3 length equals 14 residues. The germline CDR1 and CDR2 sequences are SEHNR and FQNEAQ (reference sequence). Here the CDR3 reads CASSSDRAGEKLFF. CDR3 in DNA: TGTGCCAGCAGCTCGGACAGGGCCGGTGAAAAACTGTTTTTT. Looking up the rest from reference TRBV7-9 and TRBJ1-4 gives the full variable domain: DTGVSQNPRHKITKRGQNVTFRCDPISEHNRLYWYRQTLGQGPEFLTYFQNEAQLEKSRLLSDRFSAERPKGSFSTLEIQRTEQGDSAMYLCASSSDRAGEKLFFGSGTQLSVL.

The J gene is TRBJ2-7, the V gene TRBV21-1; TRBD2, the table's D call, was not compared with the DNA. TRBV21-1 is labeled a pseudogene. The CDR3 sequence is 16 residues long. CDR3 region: CASSKASGRFPHEQYF. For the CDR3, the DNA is TGTGCCAGCAGCAAAGCTAGCGGGAGGTTTCCCCACGAGCAGTACTTC.

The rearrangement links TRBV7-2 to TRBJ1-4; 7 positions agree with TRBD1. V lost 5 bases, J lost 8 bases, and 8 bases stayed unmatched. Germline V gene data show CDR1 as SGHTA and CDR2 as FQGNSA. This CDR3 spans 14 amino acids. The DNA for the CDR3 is TGTGCCAGCAGCCCCGACAGGGCAGGCGAAAAACTGTTTTTT. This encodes CASSPDRAGEKLFF. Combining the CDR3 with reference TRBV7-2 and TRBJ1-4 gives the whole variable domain GAGVSQSPSNKVTEKGKDVELRCDPISGHTALYWYRQSLGQGLEFLIYFQGNSAPDKSGLPSDRFSAERTGGSVSTLTIQRTQQEDSAVYLCASSPDRAGEKLFFGSGTQLSVL.

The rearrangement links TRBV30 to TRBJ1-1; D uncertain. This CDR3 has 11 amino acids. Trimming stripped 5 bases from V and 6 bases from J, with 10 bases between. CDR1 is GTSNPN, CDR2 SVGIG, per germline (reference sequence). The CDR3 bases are TGTGCCTGGGCTGAGTACGCTGAAGCTTTCTTT. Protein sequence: CAWAEYAEAFF.

The CDR3 DNA reads TGTGCCAGCAGTTGGGGGGGAGAGACCCAGTACTTC. Its translation is CASSWGGETQYF. The rearrangement links TRBV2 to TRBJ2-5; 7 bases are a match to TRBD2. The V gene end was trimmed by 5 bases and the J gene end by 4 bases; junction bases not matched to a gene: 1. Germline loops: CDR1 SNHLY, CDR2 FYNNEI. The CDR3 totals 12 residues.

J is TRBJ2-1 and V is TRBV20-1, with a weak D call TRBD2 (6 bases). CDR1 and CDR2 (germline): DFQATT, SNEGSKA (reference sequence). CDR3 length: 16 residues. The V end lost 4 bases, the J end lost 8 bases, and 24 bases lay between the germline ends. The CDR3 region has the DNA TGCAGTGCTATTGACCCGGGACTCCAGCCCGTCGATGAGCAGTTCTTC. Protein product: CSAIDPGLQPVDEQFF.

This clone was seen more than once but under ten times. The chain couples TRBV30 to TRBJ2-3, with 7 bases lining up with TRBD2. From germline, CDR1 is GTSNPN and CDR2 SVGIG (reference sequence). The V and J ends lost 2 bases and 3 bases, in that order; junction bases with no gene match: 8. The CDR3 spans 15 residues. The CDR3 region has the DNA TGTGCCTGGAGTCGCACCGGGGGGAGGACAGATACGCAGTATTTT. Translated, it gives CAWSRTGGRTDTQYF.

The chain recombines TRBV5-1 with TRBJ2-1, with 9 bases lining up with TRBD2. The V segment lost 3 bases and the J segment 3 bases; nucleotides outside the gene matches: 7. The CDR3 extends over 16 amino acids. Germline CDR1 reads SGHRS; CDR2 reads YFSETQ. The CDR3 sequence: CASSWERTSDYNEQFF. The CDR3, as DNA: TGCGCCAGCAGCTGGGAGAGGACTAGCGACTACAATGAGCAGTTCTTC.

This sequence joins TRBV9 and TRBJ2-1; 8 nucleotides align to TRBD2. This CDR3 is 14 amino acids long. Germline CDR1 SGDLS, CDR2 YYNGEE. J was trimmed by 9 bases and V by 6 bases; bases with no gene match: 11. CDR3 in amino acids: CASTRPGLVGEQFF. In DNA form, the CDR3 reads TGTGCCAGCACCCGACCGGGACTAGTTGGTGAGCAGTTCTTC.

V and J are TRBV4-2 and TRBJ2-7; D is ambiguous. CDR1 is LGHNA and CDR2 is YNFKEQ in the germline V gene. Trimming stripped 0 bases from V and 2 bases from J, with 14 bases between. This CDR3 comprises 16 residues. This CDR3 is CASSQEPTLTAYEQYF. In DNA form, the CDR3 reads TGTGCCAGCAGCCAAGAGCCAACGCTAACGGCCTACGAGCAGTACTTC.

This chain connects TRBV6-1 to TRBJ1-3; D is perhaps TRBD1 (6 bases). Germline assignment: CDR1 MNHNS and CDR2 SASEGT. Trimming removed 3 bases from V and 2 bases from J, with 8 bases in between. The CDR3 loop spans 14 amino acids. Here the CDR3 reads CASSENRAGNTIYF. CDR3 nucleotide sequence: TGTGCCAGCAGTGAGAACAGGGCTGGAAACACCATATATTTT.

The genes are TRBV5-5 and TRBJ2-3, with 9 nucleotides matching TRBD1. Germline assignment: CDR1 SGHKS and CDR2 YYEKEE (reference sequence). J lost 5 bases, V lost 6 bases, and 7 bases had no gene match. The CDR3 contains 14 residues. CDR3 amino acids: CASIVGTGKDTQYF. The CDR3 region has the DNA TGTGCCAGCATCGTAGGGACAGGGAAAGATACGCAGTATTTT.

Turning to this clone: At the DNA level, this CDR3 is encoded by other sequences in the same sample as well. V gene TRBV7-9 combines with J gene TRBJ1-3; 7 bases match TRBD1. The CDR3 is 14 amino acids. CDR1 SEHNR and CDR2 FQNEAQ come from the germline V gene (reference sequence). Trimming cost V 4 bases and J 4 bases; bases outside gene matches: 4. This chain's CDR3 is CASSSPGQGNTIYF. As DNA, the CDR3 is TGTGCCAGCAGCTCCCCGGGACAGGGAAACACCATATATTTT.

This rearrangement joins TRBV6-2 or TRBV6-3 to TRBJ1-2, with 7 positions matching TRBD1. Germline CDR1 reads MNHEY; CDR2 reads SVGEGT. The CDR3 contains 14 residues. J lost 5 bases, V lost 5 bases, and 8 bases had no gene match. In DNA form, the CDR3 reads TGTGCCAGCAGTGCGAAGACAGGGCTGTATGGCTACACCTTC. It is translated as CASSAKTGLYGYTF.

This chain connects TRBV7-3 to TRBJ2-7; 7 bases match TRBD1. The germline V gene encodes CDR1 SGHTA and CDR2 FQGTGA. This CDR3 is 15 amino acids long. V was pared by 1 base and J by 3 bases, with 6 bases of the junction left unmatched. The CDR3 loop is CASSLNPGTVYEQYF. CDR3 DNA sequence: TGTGCCAGCAGCTTAAATCCCGGGACAGTCTACGAGCAGTACTTC. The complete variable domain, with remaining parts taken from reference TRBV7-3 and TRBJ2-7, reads GAGVSQTPSNKVTEKGKYVELRCDPISGHTALYWYRQSLGQGPEFLIYFQGTGAADDSGLPNDRFFAVRPEGSVSTLKIQRTERGDSAVYLCASSLNPGTVYEQYFGPGTRLTVT.

CDR3 amino acids: CASSPVPGNSGNTIYF. The CDR3 DNA is TGTGCCAGCTCACCTGTACCGGGGAATTCTGGAAACACCATATATTTT. The chain couples TRBV18 to TRBJ1-3, with no clear D. Trimming took off 3 bases at V and 1 base at J, with 13 bases between the two ends. CDR1 and CDR2 from the germline V gene are KGHSH and LQKENI. The CDR3 runs to 16 residues.

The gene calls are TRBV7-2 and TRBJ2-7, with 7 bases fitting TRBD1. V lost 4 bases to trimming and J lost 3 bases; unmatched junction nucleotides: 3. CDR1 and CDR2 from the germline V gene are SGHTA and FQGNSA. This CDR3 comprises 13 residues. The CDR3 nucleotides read TGTGCCAGCAGCTCCAGGGACAGCTACGAGCAGTACTTC. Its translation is CASSSRDSYEQYF.

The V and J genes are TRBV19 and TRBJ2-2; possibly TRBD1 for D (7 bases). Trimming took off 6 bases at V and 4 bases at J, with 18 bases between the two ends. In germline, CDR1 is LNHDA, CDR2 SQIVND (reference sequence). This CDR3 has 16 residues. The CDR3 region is CASRGGTAQGTGELFF. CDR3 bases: TGTGCCAGTAGAGGAGGGACAGCACAAGGCACCGGGGAGCTGTTTTTT.